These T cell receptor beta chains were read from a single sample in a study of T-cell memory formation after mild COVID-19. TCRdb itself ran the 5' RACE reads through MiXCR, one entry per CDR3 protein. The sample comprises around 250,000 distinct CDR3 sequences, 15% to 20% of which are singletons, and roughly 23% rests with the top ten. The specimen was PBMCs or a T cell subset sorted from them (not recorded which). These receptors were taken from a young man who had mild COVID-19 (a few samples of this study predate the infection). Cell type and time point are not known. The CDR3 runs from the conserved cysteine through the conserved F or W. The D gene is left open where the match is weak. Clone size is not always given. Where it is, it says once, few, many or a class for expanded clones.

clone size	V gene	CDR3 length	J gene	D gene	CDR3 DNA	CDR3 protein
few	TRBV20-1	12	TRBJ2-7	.	TGCAGTGCTCTCGCGGGGCTCTACGAGCAGTACTTC	CSALAGLYEQYF
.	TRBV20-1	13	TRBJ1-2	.	TGCAGTGCTAGAGCAGGGTCAGTGGAAGGCTACACCTTC	CSARAGSVEGYTF
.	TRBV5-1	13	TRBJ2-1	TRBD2	TGCGCCAGCAGCGGGGGGGGATATAATGAGCAGTTCTTC	CASSGGGYNEQFF
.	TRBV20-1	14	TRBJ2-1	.	TGCAGTGCTTGGACCCGGGACTCACCCAATGAGCAGTTCTTC	CSAWTRDSPNEQFF
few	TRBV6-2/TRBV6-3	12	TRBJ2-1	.	TGTGCCAGCAGTTACCGGGCGGATGAGCAGTTCTTC	CASSYRADEQFF
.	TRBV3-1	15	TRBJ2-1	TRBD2	TGTGCCAGCAGCTACGGGACTAGCGGGGTGAATGAGCAGTTCTTC	CASSYGTSGVNEQFF
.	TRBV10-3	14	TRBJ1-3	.	TGTGCCATCAGTCCAGTCGTCTCTGGAAACACCATATATTTT	CAISPVVSGNTIYF
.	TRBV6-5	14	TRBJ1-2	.	TGTGCCAGCAGTTACTCGGCCAGCCCAGGGGGCTACACCTTC	CASSYSASPGGYTF
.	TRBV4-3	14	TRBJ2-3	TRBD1	TGCGCCAGCAGCCAAGGAGGGGGACAGGATACGCAGTATTTT	CASSQGGGQDTQYF
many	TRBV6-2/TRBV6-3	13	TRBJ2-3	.	TGTGCCAGCAGTTACTCCAGGGCAGATACGCAGTATTTT	CASSYSRADTQYF
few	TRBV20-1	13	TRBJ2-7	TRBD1	TGCAGTGCTAGTATAACAGGGGACTACGAGCAGTACTTC	CSASITGDYEQYF
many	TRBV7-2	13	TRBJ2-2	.	TGTGCCAGCAAGGGTAGCGCCACCGGGGAGCTGTTTTTT	CASKGSATGELFF
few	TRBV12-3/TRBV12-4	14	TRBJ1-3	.	TGTGCCAGCAGTTTCCGGGAGGGAGGAAACACCATATATTTT	CASSFREGGNTIYF
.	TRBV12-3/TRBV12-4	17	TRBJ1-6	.	TGTGCCAGCAGTTTTCTCAGGGGAGCATCCTATAATTCACCCCTCCACTTT	CASSFLRGASYNSPLHF
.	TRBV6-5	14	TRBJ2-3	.	TGTGCCAGCCCTCCCCCGTGCGGCACAGATACGCAGTATTTT	CASPPPCGTDTQYF
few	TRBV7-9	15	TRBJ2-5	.	TGTGCCAGCAGCTTAGAGCAGAGTTTGCAAGAGACCCAGTACTTC	CASSLEQSLQETQYF
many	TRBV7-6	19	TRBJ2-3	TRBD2	TGTGCCAGCAGCGTCTTCCCGGGACTAGCGGGGGTTAGCACAGATACGCAGTATTTT	CASSVFPGLAGVSTDTQYF
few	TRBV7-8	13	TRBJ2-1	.	TGTGCCAGCAGGCTCGTCTGGGGCCATGAGCAGTTCTTC	CASRLVWGHEQFF
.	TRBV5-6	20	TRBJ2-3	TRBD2	TGTGCCAGCAGCCCGACGTACTTAGCGGGGGCCCTCCCTAGCACAGATACGCAGTATTTT	CASSPTYLAGALPSTDTQYF
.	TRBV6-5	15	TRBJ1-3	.	TGTGCCAGCAGTTACTCGAGAGACTCTGGAAACACCATATATTTT	CASSYSRDSGNTIYF
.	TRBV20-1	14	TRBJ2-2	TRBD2	TGCAGTGCTAGAATTCCGCGGGGGATCGGGGAGCTGTTTTTT	CSARIPRGIGELFF
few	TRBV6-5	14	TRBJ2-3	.	TGTGCCAGCAGTTACCGGCTAGTCGCAGATACGCAGTATTTT	CASSYRLVADTQYF
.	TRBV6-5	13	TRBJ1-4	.	TGTGCCAGCAGTTTCCTTTATAATGAAAAACTGTTTTTT	CASSFLYNEKLFF
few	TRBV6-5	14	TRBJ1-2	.	TGTGCCAGCAGTCCCTTTAATCCTGAAGGTGGCTACACCTTC	CASSPFNPEGGYTF